The source of this T cell receptor beta chain is a study of T-cell reconstitution after alpha-beta-depleted transplantation in children. Whole-study findings and limits: Expanded graft clones, several hundred of them, were reportedly the source of alpha-beta T cells about two months after transplant. Newly produced T cells mostly accounted for T-cell counts and diversity one year post-transplant. In some patients, recipient T cells and intrathymic progenitors surviving conditioning explained high day-60 diversity.

A library of TCRbeta sequences, prepared with unique molecular identifiers, was generated. MiXCR, applied by TCRdb to the PCR reads, yields one record per CDR3 protein. The sample consists of about 540,000 distinct CDR3 sequences, over 20% of them appearing once. The CDR3 length is 14 residues. Germline V lookup: CDR1 SGHVS, CDR2 FQNEAQ. Losses at the gene ends were 5 bases for V and 6 bases for J; bases not matched to a gene: 6. Comments on this clonotype: Its specificity is unknown.

Sequencing was performed on PBMCs, taken before TCRalphabeta/CD19-depleted stem cell transplant. The chain has TRBV7-8 and TRBJ2-7, with 11 bases matching TRBD2. This TCR came from a boy younger than two with Wiskott-Aldrich syndrome, due to receive a stem cell transplant. DNA of the CDR3: TGTGCCAGCAGCCAAGACGGACTAGCGGGCGAGCAGTACTTC. Translating it yields CASSQDGLAGEQYF. Full variable domain (rest looked up from reference TRBV7-8 and TRBJ2-7): GAGVSQSPRYKVAKRGQDVALRCDPISGHVSLFWYQQALGQGPEFLTYFQNEAQLDKSGLPSDRFFAERPEGSVSTLKIQRTQQEDSAVYLCASSQDGLAGEQYFGPGTRLTVT.